This TCR beta chain comes out of a study of control samples from healthy donors and cancer patients. The repertoire was sequenced with immunoSEQ multiplex PCR; TCRdb's copy has only in-frame clones and lacks some. The table lists 90,000 to 150,000 clones, more than 70% of them singletons. CDR1 and CDR2 from the germline V gene are MNHNS and SASEGT. J was trimmed by 3 bases and V by 1 base; bases with no gene match: 6. CDR3 size: 18 residues. This chain uses TRBV6-1 with TRBJ2-3; 14 bases are a match to TRBD2. This sequence was found in a man in his forties in good health. Sequenced sample: blood. The CDR3 reads CASSEGLAGGPVTDTQYF. The CDR3 DNA is TGTGCCAGCAGTGAAGGACTAGCGGGGGGGCCGGTGACAGATACGCAGTATTTT.